The 25 T cell receptor beta chains below all came from one sample that was sequenced in a study of T-cell memory formation after mild COVID-19. TCRdb analysed the 5' RACE reads with MiXCR anew, one entry per CDR3 protein. The sample yields approximately 260,000 distinct CDR3 sequences, 15% to 20% seen once. What was sequenced was PBMCs or a T cell subset sorted from them (not recorded which). All receptors come from a man between 18 and 35 years old who had mild COVID-19 (a few samples of this study predate the infection). Cell type and time point are not known.

This clonotype was detected only a few times. The chain employs TRBV7-8 and TRBJ2-7; 11 nucleotides align to TRBD1. V shed 5 bases, J shed 6 bases, and the junction held 3 bases outside the gene matches. The CDR3 consists of 13 residues. The germline gives CDR1 SGHVS, CDR2 FQNEAQ. The chain's CDR3 is CASSVGTGGEQYF. The DNA for the CDR3 is TGTGCCAGCAGCGTCGGGACAGGGGGCGAGCAGTACTTC.

This clonotype turned up a few times. This chain connects TRBV5-6 to TRBJ2-3; 11 positions agree with TRBD1. Germline CDR1 is SGHDT and CDR2 is YYEEEE. This CDR3 has 16 amino acids. Trimming took 3 bases from V and 3 from J; bases not matched to a gene: 6. CDR3 DNA: TGTGCCAGCAGCTGGCGGACAGGGGGCTTAACAGATACGCAGTATTTT. Encoded protein: CASSWRTGGLTDTQYF.

The rearrangement links TRBV15 to TRBJ1-1; the D is unclear. The CDR3 totals 13 residues. The V gene lost 5 bases and the J gene lost 1 base, with 8 bases spanning the gap. Germline CDR1 is LNHNV and CDR2 is YYDKDF (reference sequence). CDR3 DNA: TGTGCCACCAGCCCTACGCCGAACACTGAAGCTTTCTTT. It specifies CATSPTPNTEAFF.

This clonotype was seen repeatedly, ten times or more. The chain uses TRBV15 and TRBJ1-2; no definite D call. Trimming left V 0 bases short and J 0 bases short, with 8 bases between. CDR1 and CDR2 (germline): LNHNV, YYDKDF (reference sequence). The CDR3 length is 15 residues. CDR3 in amino acids: CATSRDYTTNYGYTF. The CDR3 bases are TGTGCCACCAGCAGAGATTATACCACTAACTATGGCTACACCTTC.

The table lists this clonotype with a few counts. The genes are TRBV12-3 or TRBV12-4 and TRBJ1-5, with D possibly being TRBD1 (5 bases). The germline V and J ends were trimmed by 1 base and 3 bases, with 7 bases remaining between them. The CDR3 has 14 amino acids. The CDR3 sequence: CASSLDRFNQPQHF. In DNA form, the CDR3 reads TGTGCCAGCAGTTTAGACAGGTTCAATCAGCCCCAGCATTTT.

This sequence joins TRBV5-1 and TRBJ2-3; 7 bases are shared with TRBD2. Germline CDR1 is SGHRS and CDR2 is YFSETQ. J lost 2 bases, V lost 3 bases, and 9 bases had no gene match. The CDR3 loop spans 16 amino acids. The CDR3 loop is CASSYRLADYTDTQYF. The CDR3, as DNA: TGCGCCAGCAGCTACAGACTAGCTGACTACACAGATACGCAGTATTTT.

The J gene is TRBJ2-3, the V gene TRBV6-6; 7 nucleotides agree with TRBD2. Germline trimming cut 2 bases from V and 3 bases from J; bases unmatched to any gene: 5. Germline lookup yields CDR1 MNHNY and CDR2 SVGAGI (reference sequence). CDR3 length: 15 residues. The CDR3 region is CASSYGLVVTDTQYF. CDR3 in DNA: TGTGCCAGCAGTTACGGACTAGTTGTGACAGATACGCAGTATTTT.

The sample holds many counts of this clonotype. J is TRBJ2-5 and V is TRBV7-9, with 9 bases aligning to TRBD2. In germline, CDR1 is SEHNR, CDR2 FQNEAQ (reference sequence). V was clipped by 8 bases and J by 5 bases; unmatched bases: 15. This CDR3 spans 16 amino acids. The CDR3 DNA reads as TGTGCCAGCGAGTTCCAGCGGGGGGCAACTGGGGAGACCCAGTACTTC. Its translation: CASEFQRGATGETQYF.

In this sample, this clonotype turned up many times. The V gene is TRBV19, the J gene TRBJ2-3, with a weak D call TRBD2 (5 bases). Germline CDR1 LNHDA, CDR2 SQIVND (reference sequence). V lost 5 bases, J lost 0 bases, and 9 bases lay in between. The CDR3 extends over 14 amino acids. In nucleotides, the CDR3 is TGTGCCAGTAGTCCACGGACTAGCACAGATACGCAGTATTTT. Translated: CASSPRTSTDTQYF.

The sample holds a few counts of this clonotype. V is TRBV7-2 and J is TRBJ2-7; D remains ambiguous. V was shortened by 5 bases and J by 4 bases, with 12 bases between the two germline ends. Germline assignment: CDR1 SGHTA and CDR2 FQGNSA. This CDR3 comprises 13 residues. As DNA, the CDR3 is TGTGCCAGCAGCAACCTGACGGCGTACGAGCAGTACTTC. This gives the protein CASSNLTAYEQYF.

This clonotype has just a few counts. V and J are TRBV7-2 and TRBJ1-2, with unresolved D. Trimming left V 5 bases short and J 0 bases short, with 7 bases between. Germline V gene lookup returns CDR1 SGHTA and CDR2 FQGNSA. The CDR3 has 13 amino acids. CDR3 sequence reads: CASSQPANYGYTF. As DNA, the CDR3 is TGTGCCAGCAGCCAGCCCGCTAACTATGGCTACACCTTC. The variable domain in full, with the rest retrieved from reference TRBV7-2 and TRBJ1-2, is GAGVSQSPSNKVTEKGKDVELRCDPISGHTALYWYRQSLGQGLEFLIYFQGNSAPDKSGLPSDRFSAERTGGSVSTLTIQRTQQEDSAVYLCASSQPANYGYTFGSGTRLTVV.

The J gene is TRBJ1-6, the V gene TRBV20-1; 7 bases line up with TRBD1. The germline CDR1 and CDR2 sequences are DFQATT and SNEGSKA (reference sequence). The CDR3 consists of 11 residues. With 6 bases clipped from V and 8 bases from J, the junction kept 1 base outside the gene matches. The CDR3 DNA sequence: TGCAGTGCCGGGACAGATTCACCCCTCCACTTT. Residues: CSAGTDSPLHF.

This clonotype has ten or more counts. This chain joins TRBV12-3 or TRBV12-4 and TRBJ2-3; 8 bases are shared with TRBD2. V was pared by 5 bases and J by 0 bases, with 4 bases of the junction left unmatched. This CDR3 contains 15 residues. CDR3 amino acids: CASSRGGESTDTQYF. In DNA, the CDR3 is TGTGCCAGCAGTCGGGGGGGGGAGAGCACAGATACGCAGTATTTT.

This clonotype came up a few times. This chain connects TRBV12-3 or TRBV12-4 to TRBJ1-5; 9 bases are a match to TRBD1. This CDR3 is built from 15 residues. V trimming: 6 bases; J trimming: 4 bases; junction bases outside the gene matches: 7. In nucleotides, the CDR3 is TGTGCCAGCAGCTTACTCGGGACAGGGAATCAGCCCCAGCATTTT. Its protein product is CASSLLGTGNQPQHF.

The genes are TRBV3-1 and TRBJ2-5, with a possible D match to TRBD2 (5 bases). V lost 4 bases and J lost 5, with 14 bases in between. The V gene's germline CDR1 is LGHDT and CDR2 YNNKEL (reference sequence). The CDR3 runs 14 residues. CDR3 sequence: CASSLRGSEETQYF. CDR3 nucleotides: TGTGCCAGCAGCCTTAGAGGGAGCGAGGAGACCCAGTACTTC.

This clonotype was counted a few times. This chain uses TRBV7-2 with TRBJ1-6; a possible D gene is TRBD1 (5 bases). Germline CDR1 reads SGHTA; CDR2 reads FQGNSA. Trimming removed 5 bases at V and 10 bases at J, with 15 bases between. The CDR3 totals 14 residues. CDR3: CASSPTRGDSPLHF. The DNA for the CDR3 is TGTGCCAGCAGCCCCACCCGGGGGGACTCACCCCTCCACTTT.

This clonotype was counted ten times or more. The V and J genes are TRBV21-1 and TRBJ2-7; no check of the table's D call, TRBD1, against the DNA was made. TRBV21-1 is noted as a pseudogene. The CDR3 length is 16 residues. This CDR3 reads CASSKASRGRLGEQYV. In nucleotides, the CDR3 is TGTGCCAGCAGCAAAGCCTCCAGGGGCCGCTTAGGCGAGCAGTACGTC.

The rearrangement uses TRBV4-3 and TRBJ2-3; 14 nucleotides align to TRBD2. This CDR3 spans 16 amino acids. Losses at the gene ends were 5 bases for V and 2 bases for J; bases not matched to a gene: 3. The germline V gene has CDR1 LGHNA and CDR2 YSLEER. The CDR3 protein is CASSGTSGGDTDTQYF. CDR3 DNA sequence: TGCGCCAGCAGCGGGACTAGCGGGGGTGACACAGATACGCAGTATTTT.

In this sample, this clonotype turned up a few times. J is TRBJ2-1 and V is TRBV11-3; 8 positions match TRBD2. This CDR3 has 15 amino acids. Per germline, CDR1 SGHNT and CDR2 YENEEA. J gave up 3 bases and V 2 bases, and 3 bases lay outside the gene matches. CDR3 sequence: CASSLNRGGYNEQFF. The CDR3 DNA is TGTGCCAGCAGCTTAAATCGGGGGGGCTACAATGAGCAGTTCTTC.

The chain recombines TRBV19 with TRBJ2-5; possibly TRBD1 for D (6 bases). Germline V gives CDR1 LNHDA, CDR2 SQIVND (reference sequence). Trimming took 10 bases from V and 1 from J, leaving 19 bases between them. This CDR3 is 15 amino acids long. For the CDR3, the DNA is TGTGCCACATCCGAGAGGGGGAGCATCCAAGAGACCCAGTACTTC. Translating gives CATSERGSIQETQYF.

This chain uses TRBV6-5 with TRBJ1-1, with D unclear. This CDR3 has 14 residues. Germline V CDR1 and CDR2: MNHEY, SVGAGI. Trimming cost V 8 bases and J 4 bases, with 17 bases left between them. The CDR3 loop reads CASRKGAPITEAFF. CDR3 sequence (DNA): TGTGCCAGCCGAAAGGGAGCGCCGATCACTGAAGCTTTCTTT.

This chain connects TRBV6-5 to TRBJ2-2; 10 bases align to TRBD1. J was trimmed by 7 bases and V by 5 bases; bases with no gene match: 4. Germline V gives CDR1 MNHEY, CDR2 SVGAGI. The CDR3 loop spans 14 amino acids. Here the CDR3 reads CASSGTGAFGELFF. CDR3 nucleotide sequence: TGTGCCAGCAGTGGGACAGGGGCTTTCGGGGAGCTGTTTTTT.

The V gene is TRBV27, the J gene TRBJ1-6; the match to TRBD1 covers 8 bases. Germline assignment: CDR1 MNHEY and CDR2 SMNVEV (reference sequence). The CDR3 sequence is 15 residues long. With V trimmed by 2 bases and J by 6 bases, 3 bases remained unmatched. Here the CDR3 reads CASSLPGGLNSPLHF. DNA of the CDR3: TGTGCCAGCAGTTTACCAGGGGGCCTTAATTCACCCCTCCACTTT.

This clonotype was seen more than once but under ten times. The chain has TRBV20-1 and TRBJ1-5; D uncertain. The CDR3 is made up of 12 amino acids. Germline lookup yields CDR1 DFQATT and CDR2 SNEGSKA (reference sequence). V lost 3 bases to trimming and J lost 9 bases, with 12 bases between them. The CDR3 is CSASAYAGPQHF. CDR3 nucleotides: TGCAGTGCTAGTGCGTACGCAGGGCCCCAGCATTTT.

V is TRBV25-1 and J is TRBJ2-7; 9 bases agree with TRBD2. CDR1 MGHDK and CDR2 SYGVNS come from the germline V gene. This CDR3 comprises 15 residues. V was clipped by 3 bases and J by 4 bases; unmatched bases: 7. The CDR3 region has the DNA TGTGCCAGCAGTGAGAGCGGGGGGCGAACTTACGAGCAGTACTTC. This encodes CASSESGGRTYEQYF.